These 30 T cell receptor beta chains originate from one sample sequenced in a study of Ad26.COV2.S vaccination and SARS-CoV-2 variants. Sequencing was performed with immunoSEQ multiplex PCR; in TCRdb, only in-frame clones are kept and a portion is missing. This table has around 140,000 clones, around 86% appearing once. Sequencing was performed on peripheral blood, taken after recovery from COVID-19. The receptors derive from a human donor who had recovered from COVID-19.

Concerning this clone itself: Additional DNA sequences in this sample encode the identical CDR3. The V and J genes are TRBV5-1 and TRBJ1-1; the D gene is possibly TRBD1 (5 bases). Germline values: CDR1 SGHRS, CDR2 YFSETQ. The V gene lost 2 bases and the J gene lost 5 bases, with 7 bases spanning the gap. The CDR3 loop spans 12 amino acids. The CDR3 sequence: CASSLEGTEAFF. In DNA form, the CDR3 reads TGCGCCAGCAGCTTAGAGGGGACTGAAGCTTTCTTT.

In its sample, this clone was seen once. This rearrangement joins TRBV2 to TRBJ1-1; 7 bases are a match to TRBD1. CDR1 and CDR2 (germline): SNHLY, FYNNEI. The V segment lost 6 bases and the J segment 8 bases; nucleotides outside the gene matches: 6. The length of the CDR3 is 12 residues. The CDR3 reads CASSRDSREAFF. CDR3 sequence (DNA): TGTGCCAGCAGCCGGGACAGCCGGGAAGCTTTCTTT.

The V call is TRBV7-6, the J call TRBJ1-1, with TRBD1 matching over 7 bases. The germline CDR1 and CDR2 sequences are SGHVS and FNYEAQ. V lost 0 bases to trimming and J lost 0 bases; unmatched junction nucleotides: 7. This CDR3 comprises 17 residues. DNA of the CDR3: TGTGCCAGCAGCTTAGCACCGGGACAGTACCTGAACACTGAAGCTTTCTTT. This encodes CASSLAPGQYLNTEAFF.

V is TRBV5-4 and J is TRBJ2-5; tentatively, D is TRBD1 or TRBD2 (5 bases each). The germline gives CDR1 SGHNT, CDR2 YYREEE (reference sequence). The V end lost 3 bases, the J end lost 1 base, and 10 bases lay between the germline ends. There are 14 residues in the CDR3. The CDR3 protein is CASSWGRSQETQYF. The CDR3 DNA reads as TGTGCCAGCAGCTGGGGACGCTCCCAAGAGACCCAGTACTTC.

CDR3 sequence reads: CASSSGRNNEQFF. The CDR3, as DNA: TGTGCCAGCAGCTCGGGACGGAACAATGAGCAGTTCTTC. The rearrangement links TRBV7-2 to TRBJ2-1; D tentatively reads TRBD1 or TRBD2 (5 bases each). The CDR3 spans 13 residues. Germline CDR1 SGHTA, CDR2 FQGNSA. Trimming took 4 bases from V and 5 from J, leaving 9 bases between them.

This clone has a handful of counts. The chain carries TRBV7-2 and TRBJ1-3; D is unresolved. The germline gives CDR1 SGHTA, CDR2 FQGNSA. With 4 bases removed from V and 0 bases from J, the gap between germline ends came to 13 bases. The CDR3 loop spans 16 amino acids. The CDR3 coding sequence is TGTGCCAGCAGCTGGGATCCCCGGGGCTCTGGAAACACCATATATTTT. Encoded protein: CASSWDPRGSGNTIYF.

This chain connects TRBV6-2 or TRBV6-3 to TRBJ1-2; 7 nucleotides align to TRBD1. CDR3 length equals 15 residues. CDR1 is MNHEY and CDR2 is SVGEGT in the germline V gene. With V trimmed by 3 bases and J by 8 bases, 12 bases remained unmatched. CDR3 in amino acids: CASSYPDRSGDGYTF. CDR3 in DNA: TGTGCCAGCAGTTATCCGGACAGGTCAGGGGACGGCTACACCTTC.

The rearrangement links TRBV6-2 or TRBV6-3 to TRBJ1-2; D unclear. V lost 5 bases and J 2 bases, leaving 9 bases between the germline ends. This CDR3 contains 13 residues. The V gene's germline CDR1 is MNHEY and CDR2 SVGEGT. CDR3 sequence reads: CASSETENYGYTF. The CDR3 DNA reads TGTGCCAGCAGTGAGACGGAGAACTATGGCTACACCTTC.

The V and J genes are TRBV9 and TRBJ1-2; unclear D gene. CDR3 length: 12 amino acids. V gave up 4 bases and J gave up 5 bases, with 9 bases separating them. Germline CDR1 SGDLS, CDR2 YYNGEE. CDR3 DNA: TGTGCCAGCAGCTCGGAACGGTATGGCTACACCTTC. This gives the protein CASSSERYGYTF.

The rearrangement uses TRBV6-1 and TRBJ1-2; no clear D. Germline loops: CDR1 MNHNS, CDR2 SASEGT. The CDR3 has 14 residues. The V end was cut by 2 bases, the J end by 4 bases, with 11 bases between. The CDR3 region is CASSELDARYGYTF. The CDR3 DNA reads as TGTGCCAGCAGTGAATTGGACGCTCGCTATGGCTACACCTTC.

This clone appeared a few times. The chain has TRBV6-6 and TRBJ1-1; D might be TRBD1 (6 bases). V was cut by 0 bases and J by 7 bases, with 6 bases left in between. The CDR3 has 12 amino acids. Germline V gene data show CDR1 as MNHNY and CDR2 as SVGAGI (reference sequence). CDR3 DNA: TGTGCCAGCAGTTACTCAGGGGGTGAAGCTTTCTTT. Residues: CASSYSGGEAFF.

This chain links TRBV28 with TRBJ2-7; 11 bases align to TRBD1. Germline V gene sequence: CDR1 MDHEN, CDR2 SYDVKM. The length of the CDR3 is 15 residues. V lost 5 bases, J lost 7 bases, and 10 bases stayed unmatched. The CDR3 loop is CASSPPDRGHREQYF. Here the CDR3 DNA reads TGTGCCAGCAGTCCCCCGGACAGGGGGCATAGGGAGCAGTACTTC.

This clone was seen once. The CDR3 region has the DNA TGTGCCAGTAAAGGGAAGACTAGCGGACCTCAAATCTACAATGAGCAGTTCTTC. This translates into CASKGKTSGPQIYNEQFF. The genes are TRBV19 and TRBJ2-1; 9 bases fit TRBD2. Germline lookup yields CDR1 LNHDA and CDR2 SQIVND (reference sequence). Trimming took 7 bases from V and 3 from J; bases not matched to a gene: 16. This CDR3 is built from 18 residues.

This chain joins TRBV29-1 and TRBJ1-5; maybe TRBD1 (5 bases). The V and J ends lost 4 bases and 4 bases respectively, with 11 bases between them. Germline V lookup: CDR1 SQVTM, CDR2 ANQGSEA. The CDR3 loop spans 13 amino acids. Here the CDR3 DNA reads TGCAGCGTTGGGGGGGGGTTGAATCAGCCCCAGCATTTT. Protein product: CSVGGGLNQPQHF.

V and J are TRBV7-9 and TRBJ1-1, with D unresolved. Trimming stripped 10 bases from V and 1 base from J, with 22 bases between. Looked up from germline, CDR1 is SEHNR and CDR2 is FQNEAQ (reference sequence). The CDR3 totals 16 residues. CDR3 sequence reads: CATHLSDGKGNTEAFF. CDR3 sequence (DNA): TGTGCCACCCACTTATCGGACGGCAAAGGGAACACTGAAGCTTTCTTT.

The chain recombines TRBV7-9 with TRBJ1-1, with 9 bases lining up with TRBD1. CDR1 and CDR2 from the germline V gene are SEHNR and FQNEAQ (reference sequence). J gave up 2 bases and V 5 bases, and 3 bases lay outside the gene matches. There are 14 residues in the CDR3. The CDR3 sequence is CASSLQGANTEAFF. CDR3 sequence (DNA): TGTGCCAGCAGCCTACAGGGGGCCAACACTGAAGCTTTCTTT.

This sequence joins TRBV30 and TRBJ2-5; D is ambiguous. Per the germline V gene, CDR1 is GTSNPN and CDR2 is SVGIG (reference sequence). The CDR3 runs to 13 residues. The germline V and J ends were trimmed by 6 bases and 5 bases, with 16 bases remaining between them. The CDR3 protein is CACSFFVRETQYF. The CDR3 nucleotides are TGTGCCTGCTCCTTTTTCGTTCGGGAGACCCAGTACTTC.

V gene TRBV18 combines with J gene TRBJ1-5, with 10 bases matching TRBD1. Germline V gives CDR1 KGHSH, CDR2 LQKENI. V lost 6 bases to trimming and J lost 7 bases; unmatched junction nucleotides: 15. CDR3 size: 17 residues. This CDR3 reads CASSQGPGTGVWQPQHF. The CDR3 nucleotides read TGTGCCAGCTCCCAGGGACCTGGGACAGGGGTTTGGCAGCCCCAGCATTTT.

The chain links TRBV3-1 (or the pseudogene TRBV3-2) to TRBJ1-2; no firm D call. V was clipped by 0 bases and J by 0 bases, with 11 bases between them. From germline, CDR1 is LGHDT and CDR2 YNNKEL (reference sequence). The CDR3 runs 16 residues. The CDR3 is CASSQEGILTNYGYTF. Written as DNA, the CDR3 is TGTGCCAGCAGCCAAGAGGGGATATTAACTAACTATGGCTACACCTTC.

The chain couples TRBV24-1 to TRBJ1-5; no clear D gene. Trimming removed 3 bases at V and 3 bases at J, with 8 bases between. The germline V gene encodes CDR1 KGHDR and CDR2 SFDVKD. The CDR3 sequence is 14 residues long. Here the CDR3 DNA reads TGTGCCACCAGTGATCGTGTCGACAATCAGCCCCAGCATTTT. Translated: CATSDRVDNQPQHF.

CDR3 nucleotide sequence: TGTGCCAGCAGTGAACAGCAAATTATCACTGAAGCTTTCTTT. This encodes CASSEQQIITEAFF. The genes are TRBV6-1 and TRBJ1-1; D unclear. Germline-derived CDR1 and CDR2 are MNHNS and SASEGT. This CDR3 contains 14 residues. V gave up 2 bases and J gave up 4 bases, with 11 bases separating them.

This clone was detected only once. V is TRBV5-4 and J is TRBJ1-1; TRBD1 might be the D (6 bases). Germline loops: CDR1 SGHNT, CDR2 YYREEE (reference sequence). This CDR3 has 13 amino acids. The V and J ends lost 0 bases and 5 bases respectively, with 8 bases between them. Here the CDR3 reads CASSLDRETEAFF. The CDR3 DNA reads TGTGCCAGCAGCTTGGACAGGGAGACTGAAGCTTTCTTT.

The chain joins TRBV5-5 to TRBJ2-2; D tentatively fits TRBD1 or TRBD2 (6 bases each). The germline CDR1 and CDR2 sequences are SGHKS and YYEKEE (reference sequence). The CDR3 covers 14 residues. Trimming shortened V by 0 bases and J by 4 bases, and 7 bases separated the two germline ends. CDR3 nucleotides: TGTGCCAGCAGCTTGGGGGGGGCCACCGGGGAGCTGTTTTTT. This codes for CASSLGGATGELFF.

This clone was counted a single time. This chain uses TRBV6-5 with TRBJ2-1; TRBD1 matches at 7 bases. Per the germline V gene, CDR1 is MNHEY and CDR2 is SVGAGI. This CDR3 region has 16 residues. With 0 bases clipped from V and 6 bases from J, the junction kept 8 bases outside the gene matches. The CDR3 coding sequence is TGTGCCAGCAGTTACTCTTTCTCCACAGGGGCCAATGAGCAGTTCTTC. It is translated as CASSYSFSTGANEQFF.

This chain links TRBV6-1 with TRBJ1-6; D call uncertain. Per the germline V gene, CDR1 is MNHNS and CDR2 is SASEGT. Between the trimmed V and J ends, which lost 0 bases and 14 bases, there was a span of 11 bases. The CDR3 has 13 amino acids. Written as DNA, the CDR3 is TGTGCCAGCAGTGAAGCAGGCAGGCTGGCCCTCCACTTT. Translated: CASSEAGRLALHF.

This rearrangement joins TRBV19 to TRBJ1-2; D is uncertain. V gave up 3 bases and J gave up 2 bases, with 16 bases separating them. Germline lookup yields CDR1 LNHDA and CDR2 SQIVND (reference sequence). This CDR3 is built from 16 residues. The CDR3 is CASSMGISGANYGYTF. The CDR3 DNA reads TGTGCCAGTAGTATGGGAATTAGTGGCGCGAACTATGGCTACACCTTC.

V usage is TRBV27 and J usage is TRBJ2-2; D unclear. Germline V gives CDR1 MNHEY, CDR2 SMNVEV (reference sequence). CDR3 length equals 15 residues. Trimming took 3 bases from V and 0 from J, leaving 8 bases between them. CDR3 protein: CASSFMSTNTGELFF. CDR3 bases: TGTGCCAGCAGTTTCATGTCCACGAACACCGGGGAGCTGTTTTTT.

The J gene is TRBJ2-3, the V gene TRBV2, with 10 nucleotides matching TRBD2. The CDR3 sequence is 15 residues long. The germline CDR1 and CDR2 sequences are SNHLY and FYNNEI. V lost 4 bases, J lost 2 bases, and 3 bases stayed unmatched. This CDR3 reads CASSVGTSDTDTQYF. The CDR3 DNA is TGTGCCAGCAGTGTAGGGACTAGCGACACAGATACGCAGTATTTT.

The rearrangement links TRBV2 to TRBJ2-7; 12 bases fit TRBD2. Germline V gene lookup returns CDR1 SNHLY and CDR2 FYNNEI. The CDR3 is made up of 15 amino acids. The ends lost 5 bases at V and 5 bases at J; junction bases unmatched: 7. In DNA form, the CDR3 reads TGTGCCAGCAGTCTAGCGGGGGGGCCTTTAAACGAGCAGTACTTC. Translating it yields CASSLAGGPLNEQYF.

The V gene is TRBV5-5, the J gene TRBJ1-5; D is unresolved. Looked up from germline, CDR1 is SGHKS and CDR2 is YYEKEE (reference sequence). The CDR3 is 15 residues long. Trimming shortened V by 0 bases and J by 3 bases, and 10 bases separated the two germline ends. CDR3 protein: CASSLGQDSNQPQHF. CDR3 in DNA: TGTGCCAGCAGCTTGGGCCAAGACTCCAATCAGCCCCAGCATTTT.